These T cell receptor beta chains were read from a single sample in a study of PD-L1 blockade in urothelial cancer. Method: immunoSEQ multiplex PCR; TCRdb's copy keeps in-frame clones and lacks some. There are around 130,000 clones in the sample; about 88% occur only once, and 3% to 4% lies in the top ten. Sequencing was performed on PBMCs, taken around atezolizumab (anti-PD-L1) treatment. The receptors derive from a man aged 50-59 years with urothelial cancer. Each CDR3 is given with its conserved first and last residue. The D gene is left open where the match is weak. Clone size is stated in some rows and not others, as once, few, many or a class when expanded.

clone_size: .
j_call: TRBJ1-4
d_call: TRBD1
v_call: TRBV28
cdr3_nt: TGTGCCAGCAGTTTACCAGGGGGCCGAAGACTGTTTTTT
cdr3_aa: CASSLPGGRRLFF

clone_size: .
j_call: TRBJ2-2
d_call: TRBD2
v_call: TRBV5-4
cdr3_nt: TGTGCCAGCAGCTTGCCCCCGGGACTAGCGGCCCGCACCGGGGAGCTGTTTTTT
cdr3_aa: CASSLPPGLAARTGELFF

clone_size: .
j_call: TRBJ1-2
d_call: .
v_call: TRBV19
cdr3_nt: TGTGCCAGTAGTCCCGGTTCGAGCGGCTATGGCTACACCTTC
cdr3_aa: CASSPGSSGYGYTF

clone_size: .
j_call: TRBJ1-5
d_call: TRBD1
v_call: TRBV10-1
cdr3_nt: TGCGCCAGCAGTGAACCTTCCCAGGGGGCGCGAGAATATAGCAATCAGCCCCAGCATTTT
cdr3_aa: CASSEPSQGAREYSNQPQHF

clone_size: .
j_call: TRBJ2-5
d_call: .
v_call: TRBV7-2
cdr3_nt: TGTGCCAGCAGCTTAGTCAGGATTGAGACCCAGTACTTC
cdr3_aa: CASSLVRIETQYF

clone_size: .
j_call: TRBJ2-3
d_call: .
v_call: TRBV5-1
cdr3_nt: TGCGTCAGCAGCGGCGGGGGACTAGCTATCACAGGGGGTACGCAGTATTTT
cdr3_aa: CVSSGGGLAITGGTQYF

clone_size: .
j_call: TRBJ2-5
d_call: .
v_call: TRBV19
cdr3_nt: TGTGCCAGTAGTATATGGGGCAAAGAGACCCAGTACTTC
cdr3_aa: CASSIWGKETQYF

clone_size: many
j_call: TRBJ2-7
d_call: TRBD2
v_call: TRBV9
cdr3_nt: TGTGCCAGCAGCCCAACTAGCGGGGCCTCCTACGAGCAGTACTTC
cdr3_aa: CASSPTSGASYEQYF

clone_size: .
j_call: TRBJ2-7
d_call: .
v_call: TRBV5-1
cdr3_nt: TGCGCCAGCAGCCCCGTGGACAGCCTCTACGAGCAGTACTTC
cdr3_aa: CASSPVDSLYEQYF

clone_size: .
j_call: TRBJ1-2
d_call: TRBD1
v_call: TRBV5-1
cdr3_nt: TGCGCCAGCAGCTCTACCGGGACAGGGGCCTATGGCTACACCTTC
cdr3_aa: CASSSTGTGAYGYTF

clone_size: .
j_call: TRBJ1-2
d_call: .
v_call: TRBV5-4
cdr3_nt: TGTGCCAGCAGCAGAGTGGCAGACGCGGGGAGGGGCTACACCTTC
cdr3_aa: CASSRVADAGRGYTF

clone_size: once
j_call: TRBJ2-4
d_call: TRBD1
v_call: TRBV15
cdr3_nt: TGTGCCACCGCTTGGAGCGGACAGGGACTAGCCAAAAACATTCAGTACTTC
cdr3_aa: CATAWSGQGLAKNIQYF

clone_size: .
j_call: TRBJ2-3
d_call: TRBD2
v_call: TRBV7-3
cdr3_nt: TGTGCCAGCAGCGCAACTAGCGGGACCCCAGATACGCAGTATTTT
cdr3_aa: CASSATSGTPDTQYF

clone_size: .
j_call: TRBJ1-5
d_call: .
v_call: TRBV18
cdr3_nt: TGTGCCAGCTCACCACTTGGAGGCAGAGATCAGCCCCAGCATTTT
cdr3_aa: CASSPLGGRDQPQHF

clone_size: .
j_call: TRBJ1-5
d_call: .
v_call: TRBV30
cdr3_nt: TGTGCCTGGAGTGTGGGGGCGATAAGGATTCAGCCCCAGCATTTT
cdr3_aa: CAWSVGAIRIQPQHF

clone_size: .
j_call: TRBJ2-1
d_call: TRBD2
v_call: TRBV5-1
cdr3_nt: TGCGCCAGCAGCTGGACTAGCGGGAGCCCCTCCTACAATGAGCAGTTCTTC
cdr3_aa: CASSWTSGSPSYNEQFF

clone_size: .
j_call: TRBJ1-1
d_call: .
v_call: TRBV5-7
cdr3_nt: TGTGCCAGCAGTTTGGGGGGGTACGGACAGCCGAACACTGAAGCTTTCTTT
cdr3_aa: CASSLGGYGQPNTEAFF

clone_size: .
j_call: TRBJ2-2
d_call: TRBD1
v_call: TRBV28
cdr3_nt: TGTGCCAGCAGTAGTCAGGGGGCCGGCACCGGGGAGCTGTTTTTT
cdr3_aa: CASSSQGAGTGELFF

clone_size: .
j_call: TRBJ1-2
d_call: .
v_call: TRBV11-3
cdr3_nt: TGTGCCAGCAGCCCCATACGGTCGAAGTATGGCTACACCTTC
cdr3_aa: CASSPIRSKYGYTF

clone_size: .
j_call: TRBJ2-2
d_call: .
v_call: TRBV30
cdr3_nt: TGTGCCTGGAGTGTTATCGGGGCGAACACCGGGGAGCTGTTTTTT
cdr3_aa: CAWSVIGANTGELFF

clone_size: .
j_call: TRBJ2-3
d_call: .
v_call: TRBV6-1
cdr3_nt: TGTGCCAGCAGTGCGCGGCAGCCAGGGGATACGCAGTATTTT
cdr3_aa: CASSARQPGDTQYF

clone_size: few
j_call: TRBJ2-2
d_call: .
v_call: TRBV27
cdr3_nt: TGTGCCAGCAGTTTCTCTCGCAGGGGCACCGGGGAGCTGTTTTTT
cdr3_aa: CASSFSRRGTGELFF

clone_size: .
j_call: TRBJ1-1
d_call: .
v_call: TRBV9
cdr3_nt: TGTGCCAGCAGCGTAGGCTGGGGAGAGAAGAACACTGAAGCTTTCTTT
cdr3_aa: CASSVGWGEKNTEAFF

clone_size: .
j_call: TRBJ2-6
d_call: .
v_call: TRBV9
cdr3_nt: TGTGCCAGCAGCCAAAGGGGTTTTGGGGCCAACGTCCTGACTTTC
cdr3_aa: CASSQRGFGANVLTF

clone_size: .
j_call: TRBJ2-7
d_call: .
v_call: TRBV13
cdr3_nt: TGTGCCAGCAGCTTGGGACTCGCCCCCGAGCAGTACTTC
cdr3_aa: CASSLGLAPEQYF

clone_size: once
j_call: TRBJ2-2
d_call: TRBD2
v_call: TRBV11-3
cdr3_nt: TGTGCCAGCAGCCTGGGACTAGCGGGAGTGAACACCGGGGAGCTGTTTTTT
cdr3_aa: CASSLGLAGVNTGELFF

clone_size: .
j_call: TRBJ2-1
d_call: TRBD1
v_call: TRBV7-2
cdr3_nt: TGTGCCAGCAGCTTAGCGTGGGACAGGAGGGGCAATGAGCAGTTCTTC
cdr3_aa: CASSLAWDRRGNEQFF

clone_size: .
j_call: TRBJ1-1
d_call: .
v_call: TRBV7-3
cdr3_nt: TGTGCCAGCAGCTCCCGCCCCGGAGCGAACACTGAAGCTTTCTTT
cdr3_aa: CASSSRPGANTEAFF

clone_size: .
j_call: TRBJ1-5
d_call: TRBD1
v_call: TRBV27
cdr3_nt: TGTGCCAGCAGGGGACAGGGGAGCAATCAGCCCCAGCATTTT
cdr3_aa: CASRGQGSNQPQHF

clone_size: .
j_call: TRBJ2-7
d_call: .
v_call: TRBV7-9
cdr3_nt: TGTGCCAGCAGCTTCTTCGACATCAACTCCTACGAGCAGTACTTC
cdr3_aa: CASSFFDINSYEQYF

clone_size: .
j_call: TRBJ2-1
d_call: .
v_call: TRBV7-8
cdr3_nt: TGTGCCAGCAGCTTCTCTGGTGGGGGGTACAATGAGCAGTTCTTC
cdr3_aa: CASSFSGGGYNEQFF

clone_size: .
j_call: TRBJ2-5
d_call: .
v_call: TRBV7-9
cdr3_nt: TGTGCCAGCAGCTTAGCGATCCTACACTTC
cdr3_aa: CASSLAILHF

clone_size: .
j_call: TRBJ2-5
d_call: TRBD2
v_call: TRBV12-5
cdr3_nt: TGTGCTAGTGGTTTGGGGCCGGGACTACAAGAGACCCAGTACTTC
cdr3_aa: CASGLGPGLQETQYF

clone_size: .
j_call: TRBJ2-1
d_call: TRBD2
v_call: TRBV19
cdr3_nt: TGTGCCAGTAGTATTATTCCGACTAGCGGAAACAATGAGCAGTTCTTC
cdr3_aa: CASSIIPTSGNNEQFF

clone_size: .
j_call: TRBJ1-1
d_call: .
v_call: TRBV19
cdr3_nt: TGTGCCAGTAGTACCTTAGACAGGAACACTGAAGCTTTCTTT
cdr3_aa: CASSTLDRNTEAFF